The entry below describes one T cell receptor (beta chain). This clonotype has only one observation. Its antigen is currently not known. No base quality values were provided; no much bigger clone lies one nucleotide off. Single-read evidence is weak. The treatment or condition label here, explained by the study, means: in vitro stimulation with specific CMV peptide epitopes to enrich CMV-specific T cells. TCRdb lists the instrument as Illumina HiSeq 1500. The public reads were reprocessed in TCRdb via fastp at Q25 and MiXCR, keeping in-frame beta chains. Under each unique CDR3 protein, matching rows form one entry showing the most common genes and DNA. The table for this sample lists around 900,000 distinct CDR3 sequences; roughly 30% of them were counted only once. Around an eighth of the sample lies in the top ten. The data were obtained in a study of T cell repertoires in cytomegalovirus infection (dated by TCRdb to between 2018 and 2021). About the investigation overall: Peptide stimulations targeted recently identified HLA-C-restricted CMV epitopes, whose presentation resists viral immunomodulation, together with well-studied HLA-B-restricted epitopes. The HLA type of each donor mattered for the analysis, because public TCR beta signatures pointed to carriage of CMV infection along with the matching HLA type.

The junction carries 13 bases between V and J, which are trimmed by 5 bases and 4 bases respectively. CDR1 is given as LGHNA and CDR2 as YNFKEQ, both from the germline V gene. The CDR3 contains 14 residues, cysteine and phenylalanine counted. Only CDR3 DNA remains: 42 bases, in frame from the first base. Broad study findings and their caveats: The ex vivo response was dominated by HLA-C-restricted CMV-specific TCR beta clonotypes, which also provided the single most frequent clonotype in two of eight donors. Cumulative frequency of public TCR beta family members discriminated carriers of CMV infection plus the relevant HLA type in this cohort and an independent 352-donor cohort.

The chain couples TRBV4-2 to TRBJ2-3; D gene: possibly TRBD1, on 5 matching bases. The specimen comprised cultured CD8+ T cells from PBMCs, sampled from culture after CMV antigen stimulation. This TCR came from a human donor in good health (CMV status not recorded). Some clones in this sample may be carry-over from other donors' samples. The CDR3 region has the sequence CASSEQVQADTQYF. The base sequence is TGTGCCAGCAGCGAACAGGTCCAGGCAGATACGCAGTATTTT.